The 2 T cell receptor beta chains below come from one sample, sequenced in a study of tissue T cells after allogeneic stem cell transplantation. Time point specified: mouse harvest day 7 after allogeneic transplant. Tail vein injection delivered 10^7 T-cell-depleted bone marrow cells and 10^6 splenic CD5+ T cells. This table comes from immunoSEQ multiplex PCR, and its TCRdb copy is limited to in-frame clones, with some not included. Of thousands of clones listed, approximately 47% are singletons. Sequenced input: skin. These receptors came from a female BALB/c mouse given C57BL/6 T cells with graft-versus-host disease after an allogeneic hematopoietic cell transplant.

This clone was seen a handful of times. These gene names are mouse names. The read ends 1 residue shy of where the CDR3 ends; the end is completed using the germline J gene. The sample carries other DNA sequences with the same CDR3. This rearrangement joins TRBV26 to TRBJ1-4; D is unclear. The germline V gene has CDR1 KGHPV and CDR2 FQNQEV (reference sequence). V was clipped by 3 bases and J by 0 bases, with 5 bases between them. The CDR3 has 14 residues. The CDR3: CASSLQISNERLFF. CDR3 bases read: TGTGCCAGCAGTCTTCAGATTTCCAACGAAAGATTATTT.

This clone appeared once. Here the gene names and germline are mouse. The sequence runs out 1 residue before the end of the CDR3; the remainder is reconstructed from the germline J gene. V is TRBV23 and J is TRBJ2-5; TRBD1, the D gene given by the table, was not confirmed from the DNA. The germline CDR1 and CDR2 sequences are KGHTA and FQNQQP. The CDR3 spans 15 residues. The CDR3 sequence is CSSSQSGTGQDTQYF. The DNA read from the CDR3 is TGCTCCAGCAGTCAATCGGGAACAGGCCAAGACACCCAGTAC.